This T cell receptor (beta chain) was captured by sequencing in a study of cytomegalovirus exposure and HLA in healthy donors. Study background: Clustering assigned 81% of the roughly 430 genotyped donors to the Caucasian-associated ancestry cluster.

The PCR contained 60 Vbeta and 13 Jbeta primers. TCRdb's copy holds only in-frame clones and misses some; the assay was immunoSEQ multiplex PCR. The sample consists of some 85,000 clones, about four fifths of them appearing once. The CDR3 loop spans 16 amino acids. From germline, CDR1 is LNHNV and CDR2 YYDKDF (reference sequence). J lost 1 base, V lost 8 bases, and 11 bases had no gene match. Comment on this clone: The antigen remains undetermined.

The study's findings and limits: Common viral pathogens (according to a later analysis) appeared linked to several of the most significant clusters. Later findings reportedly placed an Asian-associated ancestry cluster below the approximately 670-donor mean for N-insertions. A few of the chains that were CMV-associated were confirmed in vitro to be specific for CMV antigens.

This chain connects TRBV15 to TRBJ1-5; TRBD1 aligns across 7 bases. Material: PBMCs. This receptor was taken from a man younger than 35 in good health and CMV-seronegative. DNA for the CDR3: TGTGCCACCTCTGGAATCCTACAGGGGAGCAATCAGCCCCAGCATTTT. It yields the protein CATSGILQGSNQPQHF.